The present entry profiles one TCR beta chain with its context. Its antigen is not identified. The sample is drawn from a study of CD8 T cells in ankylosing spondylitis. Library preparation for TCR beta used quantitative 5'-RACE with molecular barcodes. TCRdb recomputed calls from the 5' RACE reads with MiXCR, one row per CDR3 protein. The data contain 250,000 or so distinct CDR3 sequences, under 20% of them singletons. The CDR3 has 14 amino acids. Trimming took 5 bases from V and 6 from J, leaving 14 bases between them. General study points: Disease-linked clones displayed a CD8+ phenotype and appeared relatively rarely in peripheral blood.

The receptor was isolated from a male donor with ankylosing spondylitis or in good health (not recorded which). Sequenced material: blood, either unsorted or a sorted T cell fraction (not recorded which). J is TRBJ1-5 and V is TRBV12-3 or TRBV12-4; no clear D. CDR3 nucleotides: TGTGCCAGCAGTACGGGCCCTAAGGCTCAGCCCCAGCATTTT. Protein: CASSTGPKAQPQHF.